This entry lists 16 T cell receptor beta chains sequenced from one sample in a study of blood T cell repertoires in COVID-19. Sequenced by immunoSEQ multiplex PCR; TCRdb stores in-frame clones only, minus some. Here the sample spans tens of thousands of clones, 88% being singletons. Sequencing input: peripheral blood. Source of these receptors: a woman in her sixties with COVID-19, enrolled during active disease.

V is TRBV12-3 or TRBV12-4 and J is TRBJ1-2, with 12 bases matching TRBD1. Trimming at V came to 5 bases and at J to 11 bases, leaving 6 bases not matched to a gene. This CDR3 spans 13 amino acids. The CDR3 region is CASSQGQGALYTF. CDR3 nucleotide sequence: TGTGCCAGCAGTCAGGGACAGGGGGCATTGTACACCTTC.

The J gene is TRBJ1-4, the V gene TRBV4-2, with a tentative D call TRBD1 (6 bases). In germline, CDR1 is LGHNA, CDR2 YNFKEQ. The CDR3 is 15 residues long. V was shortened by 4 bases and J by 2 bases, with 11 bases between the two germline ends. In DNA, the CDR3 is TGTGCCAGCAGCCTTACAGGGTCTACTAATGAAAAACTGTTTTTT. Encoded protein: CASSLTGSTNEKLFF.

The chain recombines TRBV19 with TRBJ1-1, with D tentatively TRBD1 (6 bases). CDR3 size: 14 residues. V dropped 7 bases and J dropped 1 base, with 13 bases sitting between them. Germline V gene sequence: CDR1 LNHDA, CDR2 SQIVND (reference sequence). CDR3 sequence reads: CASTVDSSNTEAFF. The CDR3 DNA reads as TGTGCCAGTACCGTGGACAGCTCGAACACTGAAGCTTTCTTT.

The V and J genes are TRBV18 and TRBJ2-7; 11 bases agree with TRBD2. This CDR3 has 14 residues. With V trimmed by 6 bases and J by 1 base, 2 bases remained unmatched. The germline V gene has CDR1 KGHSH and CDR2 LQKENI. The CDR3 reads CASSGTSGSYEQYF. The CDR3 nucleotides read TGTGCCAGCTCGGGGACTAGCGGATCCTACGAGCAGTACTTC.

This chain links TRBV27 with TRBJ2-7; no firm D call. There are 13 residues in the CDR3. Germline V CDR1 and CDR2: MNHEY, SMNVEV (reference sequence). Trimming pared 8 bases from V and 0 bases from J, leaving 11 bases between. The CDR3 here is CASGRPGSYEQYF. The DNA of the CDR3 is TGTGCCAGCGGCCGACCAGGCTCCTACGAGCAGTACTTC.

The V and J genes are TRBV7-2 and TRBJ2-1; TRBD1 matches 9 bases. This CDR3 has 14 amino acids. The trim removed 3 bases at V and 14 bases at J, leaving 11 bases unmatched. Germline V gives CDR1 SGHTA, CDR2 FQGNSA. CDR3 sequence reads: CASSFSTSRDREFF. The CDR3 nucleotides read TGTGCCAGCAGCTTTTCCACCAGCCGGGACAGGGAGTTCTTC.

This rearrangement joins TRBV7-2 to TRBJ1-2, with 7 bases fitting TRBD1. The germline V gene has CDR1 SGHTA and CDR2 FQGNSA. The CDR3 runs 13 residues. With 5 bases clipped from V and 4 bases from J, the junction kept 4 bases outside the gene matches. The CDR3 here is CASSPTGIYGYTF. In nucleotides, the CDR3 is TGTGCCAGCAGCCCGACAGGGATCTATGGCTACACCTTC.

This clone was recorded once. This chain connects TRBV11-2 to TRBJ2-5, with 9 bases aligning to TRBD1. The CDR3 is 14 residues long. Germline trimming cut 5 bases from V and 4 bases from J; bases unmatched to any gene: 5. Germline CDR1 and CDR2: SGHAT and FQNNGV. The CDR3 here is CASSTGQGRETQYF. The CDR3 region has the DNA TGTGCCAGCAGCACGGGACAGGGACGAGAGACCCAGTACTTC.

V is TRBV20-1 and J is TRBJ2-2; a possible D gene is TRBD2 (6 bases). This CDR3 comprises 15 residues. Trimming pared 3 bases from V and 4 bases from J, leaving 15 bases between. The V gene's germline CDR1 is DFQATT and CDR2 SNEGSKA (reference sequence). CDR3 sequence: CSASEGRRGTGELFF. In nucleotides, the CDR3 is TGCAGTGCTAGTGAAGGAAGGAGGGGCACCGGGGAGCTGTTTTTT.

The V call is TRBV29-1, the J call TRBJ1-1; D uncertain. CDR3 size: 13 residues. From germline, CDR1 is SQVTM and CDR2 ANQGSEA. V lost 6 bases to trimming and J lost 3 bases, with 14 bases between them. CDR3 bases: TGCAGCGTCTTGAAACGAGGGTACACTGAAGCTTTCTTT. Translated, it gives CSVLKRGYTEAFF.

The gene calls are TRBV3-1 (or the pseudogene TRBV3-2) and TRBJ1-2; TRBD1 agrees at 8 bases. V lost 7 bases and J lost 3; bases outside the gene matches: 7. Germline V gene lookup returns CDR1 LGHDT and CDR2 YNNKEL (reference sequence). CDR3 length: 14 residues. DNA for the CDR3: TGTGCCAGCAACATAGAGGGACAGGACTATGGCTACACCTTC. Translated: CASNIEGQDYGYTF.

J is TRBJ2-5 and V is TRBV18, with a tentative D call TRBD2 (6 bases). The CDR3 loop spans 14 amino acids. The germline V gene encodes CDR1 KGHSH and CDR2 LQKENI. With 6 bases removed from V and 4 bases from J, the gap between germline ends came to 15 bases. This CDR3 reads CASSPPGLAETQYF. Here the CDR3 DNA reads TGTGCCAGCTCCCCCCCGGGACTTGCAGAGACCCAGTACTTC.

The chain is built from TRBV27 and TRBJ2-1; 10 bases align to TRBD2. The CDR3 totals 16 residues. Germline V gene lookup returns CDR1 MNHEY and CDR2 SMNVEV (reference sequence). V shed 2 bases and J 8 bases; nucleotides not matched to a gene: 9. The DNA of the CDR3 is TGTGCCAGCAGTTTAGTGGCTAGCGGGAGTGGCCATGAGCAGTTCTTC. This encodes CASSLVASGSGHEQFF.

The J gene is TRBJ2-7, the V gene TRBV30; perhaps TRBD1 as D (5 bases). Germline-derived CDR1 and CDR2 are GTSNPN and SVGIG (reference sequence). The V and J ends lost 4 bases and 3 bases respectively, with 10 bases between them. CDR3 length: 12 residues. In nucleotides, the CDR3 is TGTGCCTGGACTCCAGGGAACTACGAGCAGTACTTC. It yields the protein CAWTPGNYEQYF.

The rearrangement uses TRBV7-9 and TRBJ1-1; D is perhaps TRBD1 (5 bases). The CDR3 length is 13 residues. Per germline, CDR1 SEHNR and CDR2 FQNEAQ (reference sequence). Trimming removed 5 bases at V and 3 bases at J, with 10 bases between. The CDR3 DNA is TGTGCCAGCAGCGTGACAGTGGACACTGAAGCTTTCTTT. Translation: CASSVTVDTEAFF.

The rearrangement links TRBV11-2 to TRBJ1-1; D unclear. V shed 5 bases and J shed 4 bases, with 14 bases lying between them. The CDR3 runs to 14 residues. CDR1 and CDR2 from the germline V gene are SGHAT and FQNNGV. CDR3 nucleotides: TGTGCCAGCAGCCGTCAGAGGGTGGGCACTGAAGCTTTCTTT. It encodes CASSRQRVGTEAFF.